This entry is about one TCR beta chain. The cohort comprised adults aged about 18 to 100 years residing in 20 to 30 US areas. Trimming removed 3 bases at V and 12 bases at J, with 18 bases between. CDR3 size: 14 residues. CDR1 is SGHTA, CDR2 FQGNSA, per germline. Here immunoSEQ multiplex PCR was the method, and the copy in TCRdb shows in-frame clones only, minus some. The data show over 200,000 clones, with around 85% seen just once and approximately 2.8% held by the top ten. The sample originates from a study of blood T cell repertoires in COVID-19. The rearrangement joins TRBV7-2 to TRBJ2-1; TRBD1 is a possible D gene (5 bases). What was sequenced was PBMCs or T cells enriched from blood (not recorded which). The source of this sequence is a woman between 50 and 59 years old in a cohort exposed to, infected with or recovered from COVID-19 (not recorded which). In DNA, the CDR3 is TGTGCCAGCAGCTTTCCCCCAGGGCAGGGTGGGCAGTTCTTC. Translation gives CASSFPPGQGGQFF.